These T cell receptor beta chains were read from a single sample in a study of cytotoxic CD8 clonotypes in ibrutinib-treated CLL. Libraries were prepared by immunoSEQ multiplex PCR; TCRdb keeps only in-frame clonotypes and omits some of them. The table records just over 35,000 clones, 71% of them present only once. The input for sequencing was PBMCs, taken at disease progression, from a patient treated with ibrutinib. The receptors here all came from a human donor with chronic lymphocytic leukemia. Each CDR3 is given with its conserved first and last residue. A D gene is named only where the DNA matches it firmly. Only part of the rows carry a size: once, few, many, or a class if the clone is expanded.

j_gene	v_gene	abundance	d_gene	CDR3nt	CDR3aa
TRBJ2-7	TRBV5-1	-	-	TGCGCCAGCAGCTCTACGTCGCTCGGGGACGAGCAGTACTTC	CASSSTSLGDEQYF
TRBJ2-3	TRBV18	-	-	TGTGCCAGCTCACCAGATACGCAGTATTTT	CASSPDTQYF
TRBJ2-5	TRBV7-6	-	TRBD2	TGTGCCAGCAGCTCAGCGGGGCCTCAAGAGACCCAGTACTTC	CASSSAGPQETQYF
TRBJ2-3	TRBV6-5	few	TRBD2	TGTGCCAGCAGCGATAGCGGGGGTACAGATACGCAGTATTTT	CASSDSGGTDTQYF
TRBJ2-1	TRBV6-6	-	-	TGTGCCAGCAGCGGGGGAGCTTACAATGAGCAGTTCTTC	CASSGGAYNEQFF
TRBJ2-1	TRBV19	-	-	TGTGCCAGTAGTATTTGGGACTCCCAGGGGGGTAATGAGCAGTTCTTC	CASSIWDSQGGNEQFF
TRBJ2-7	TRBV7-6	few	-	TGTGCCAGCAGTTCGGGACCTAACTACGAGCAGTACTTC	CASSSGPNYEQYF
TRBJ2-5	TRBV6-1	-	-	TGTGCCAGCAGTGAAGCAGGAATAGCCCTAGAGGCGGCCCAGTACTTC	CASSEAGIALEAAQYF
TRBJ1-6	TRBV9	few	-	TGTGCCAGCAGCGTATCTGTCCCCCTCCACTTT	CASSVSVPLHF
TRBJ1-2	TRBV6-5	-	-	TGTGCCAGCACCTTAAGTTCTCAGGCCCCGAATGGCTACACCTTC	CASTLSSQAPNGYTF
TRBJ1-1	TRBV2	-	-	TGTGCCAGCAGTACGGTAGGGAACACTGAAGCTTTCTTT	CASSTVGNTEAFF
TRBJ2-2	TRBV6-1	few	-	TGTGCCAGCAGTGAAGGGGGTGCCGGGGAGCTGTTTTTT	CASSEGGAGELFF
TRBJ2-3	TRBV5-1	-	-	TGCGCCAGCAGCTCTGGACGGACGGCCCTCACAGATACGCAGTATTTT	CASSSGRTALTDTQYF
TRBJ2-1	TRBV11-3	-	TRBD2	TGTGCCAGCAGCTCCCTTAGCGGGGGGGCTGACAATGAGCAGTTCTTC	CASSSLSGGADNEQFF
TRBJ2-7	TRBV10-2	-	-	TGCGCCAGCAGTGGAGAGAAGCTGGGCGAGCAGTACTTC	CASSGEKLGEQYF
TRBJ1-1	TRBV5-4	-	TRBD1	TGTGCCAGCAGCTGGGGACAGGGGGACACTGAAGCCTTCTTT	CASSWGQGDTEAFF
TRBJ2-7	TRBV9	-	-	TGTGCCAGCAGCGTACGGGACACCTACGAGCAGTACTTC	CASSVRDTYEQYF